This T cell receptor beta chain was sequenced for a study of T cells after posttransplantation cyclophosphamide. Study-level points and caveats: Later blood repertoires were often dominated by clones from the donor CD8+ memory compartment. Recipient CMV seropositivity and CMV reactivation strongly tracked TRB clonality. Tissue-infiltrating T cells from skin or gut overlapped little with blood T cells.

Comments on this clone: No antigen is known for it. At one end the junction does not follow the germline gene, possibly because of a read error. This same CDR3 is encoded by further DNA sequences in the sample.

Clones were sequenced by immunoSEQ multiplex PCR, and TCRdb holds only the in-frame ones, with some missing. In the table there are around 2,900 clones, around 62% of which are singletons. Germline V gives CDR1 KGHSH, CDR2 LQKENI. The CDR3 runs 13 residues. Cyclophosphamide on days +3 and +4 followed busulfan-fludarabine conditioning and a marrow graft. This receptor was taken from a male patient aged 60 to 75 who received an allogeneic stem cell transplant from a related donor and was CMV-positive. T cells may partly derive from the graft donor. Sequenced here: PBMCs, sampled 30 days after allogeneic stem cell transplant with posttransplant cyclophosphamide. The rearrangement uses TRBV18 and TRBJ1-6; the D gene is possibly TRBD1 (5 bases). DNA for the CDR3: TGTGCCAGCTCACAAGGACAAAATTCCCCCCTCCACTTT. This codes for CASSQGQNSPLHF.